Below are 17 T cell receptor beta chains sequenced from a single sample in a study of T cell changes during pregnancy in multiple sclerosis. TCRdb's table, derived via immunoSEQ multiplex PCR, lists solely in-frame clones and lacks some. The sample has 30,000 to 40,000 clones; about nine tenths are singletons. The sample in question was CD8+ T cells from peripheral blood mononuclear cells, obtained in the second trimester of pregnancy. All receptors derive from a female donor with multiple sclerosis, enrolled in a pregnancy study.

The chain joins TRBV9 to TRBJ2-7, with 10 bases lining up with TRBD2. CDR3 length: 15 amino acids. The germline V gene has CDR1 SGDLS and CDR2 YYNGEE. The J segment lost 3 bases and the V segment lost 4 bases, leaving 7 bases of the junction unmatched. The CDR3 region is CASSPSSGSNYEQYF. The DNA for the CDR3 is TGTGCCAGCAGCCCCTCTAGCGGGAGTAACTACGAGCAGTACTTC.

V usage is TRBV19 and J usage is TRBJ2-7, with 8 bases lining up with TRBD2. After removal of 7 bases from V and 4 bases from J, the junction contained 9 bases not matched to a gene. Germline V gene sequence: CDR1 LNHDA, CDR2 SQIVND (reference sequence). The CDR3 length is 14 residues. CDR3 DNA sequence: TGTGCCAGTACCACCGGGGGGGGCGCGTACGAGCAGTACTTC. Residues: CASTTGGGAYEQYF.

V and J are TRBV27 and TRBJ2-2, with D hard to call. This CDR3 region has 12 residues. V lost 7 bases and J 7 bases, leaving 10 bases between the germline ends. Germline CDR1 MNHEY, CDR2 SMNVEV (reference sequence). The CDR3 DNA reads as TGTGCCAGCACTCAGGAAGGCGGGGAGCTGTTTTTT. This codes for CASTQEGGELFF.

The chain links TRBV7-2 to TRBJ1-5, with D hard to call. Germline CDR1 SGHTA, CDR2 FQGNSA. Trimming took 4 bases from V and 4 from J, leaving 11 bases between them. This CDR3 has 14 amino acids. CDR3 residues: CASSSWAGNQPQHF. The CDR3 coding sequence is TGTGCCAGCAGCTCATGGGCAGGAAATCAGCCCCAGCATTTT. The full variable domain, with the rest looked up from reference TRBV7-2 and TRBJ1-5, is GAGVSQSPSNKVTEKGKDVELRCDPISGHTALYWYRQSLGQGLEFLIYFQGNSAPDKSGLPSDRFSAERTGGSVSTLTIQRTQQEDSAVYLCASSSWAGNQPQHFGDGTRLSIL.

The CDR3 here is CASSAFGGSYEQYF. DNA of the CDR3: TGCGCCAGCAGCGCGTTCGGGGGCTCCTACGAGCAGTACTTC. The chain is built from TRBV5-1 and TRBJ2-7; perhaps TRBD2 as D (6 bases). CDR1 SGHRS and CDR2 YFSETQ come from the germline V gene. V shed 4 bases and J shed 0 bases, with 11 bases lying between them. This CDR3 has 14 residues.

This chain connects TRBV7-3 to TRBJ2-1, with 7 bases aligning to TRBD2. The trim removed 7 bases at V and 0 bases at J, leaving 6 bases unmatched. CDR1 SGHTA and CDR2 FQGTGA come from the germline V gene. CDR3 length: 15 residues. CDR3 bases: TGTGCCAGCATCGTAGCGGGTAGCTCCTACAATGAGCAGTTCTTC. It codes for CASIVAGSSYNEQFF.

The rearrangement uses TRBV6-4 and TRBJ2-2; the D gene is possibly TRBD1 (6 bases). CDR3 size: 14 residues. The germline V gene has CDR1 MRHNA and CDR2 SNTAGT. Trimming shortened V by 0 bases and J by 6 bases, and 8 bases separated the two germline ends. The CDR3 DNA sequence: TGTGCCAGCAGTGACTCAGGGGGAGCCGGGGAGCTGTTTTTT. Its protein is CASSDSGGAGELFF.

CDR3 DNA: TGTGCCAGCAGCCCCGCCCAAACTCCCTACGAGCAGTACTTC. This sequence encodes CASSPAQTPYEQYF. The rearrangement uses TRBV5-4 and TRBJ2-7; no clear D gene. The CDR3 contains 14 residues. Germline V gives CDR1 SGHNT, CDR2 YYREEE (reference sequence). The germline V and J ends were trimmed by 4 bases and 2 bases, with 13 bases remaining between them.

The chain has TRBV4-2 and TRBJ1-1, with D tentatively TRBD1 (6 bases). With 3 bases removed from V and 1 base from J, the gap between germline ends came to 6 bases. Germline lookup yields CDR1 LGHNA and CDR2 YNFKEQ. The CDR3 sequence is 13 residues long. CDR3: CASSQGQNTEAFF. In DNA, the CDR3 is TGTGCCAGCAGCCAGGGACAGAACACTGAAGCTTTCTTT.

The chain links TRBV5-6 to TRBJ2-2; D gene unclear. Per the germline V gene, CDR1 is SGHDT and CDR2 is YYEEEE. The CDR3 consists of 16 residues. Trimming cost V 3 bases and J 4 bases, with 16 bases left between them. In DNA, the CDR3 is TGTGCCAGCAGCTCCCCCGAGTCTCTCGTCACCGGGGAGCTGTTTTTT. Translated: CASSSPESLVTGELFF.

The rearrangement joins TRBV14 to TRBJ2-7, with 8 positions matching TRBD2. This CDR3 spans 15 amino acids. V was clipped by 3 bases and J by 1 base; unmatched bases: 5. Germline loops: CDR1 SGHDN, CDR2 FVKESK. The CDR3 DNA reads TGTGCCAGCAGCCATGCGGGAGGCCCATCCTACGAGCAGTACTTC. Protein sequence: CASSHAGGPSYEQYF. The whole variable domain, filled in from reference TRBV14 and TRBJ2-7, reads EAGVTQFPSHSVIEKGQTVTLRCDPISGHDNLYWYRRVMGKEIKFLLHFVKESKQDESGMPNNRFLAERTGGTYSTLKVQPAELEDSGVYFCASSHAGGPSYEQYFGPGTRLTVT.

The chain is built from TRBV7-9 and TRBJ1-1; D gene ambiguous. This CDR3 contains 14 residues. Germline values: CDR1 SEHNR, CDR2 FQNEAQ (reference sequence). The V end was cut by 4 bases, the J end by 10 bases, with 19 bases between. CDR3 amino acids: CASSSFSGRRGAFF. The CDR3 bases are TGTGCCAGCAGCTCTTTTTCCGGCCGCCGAGGAGCTTTCTTT.

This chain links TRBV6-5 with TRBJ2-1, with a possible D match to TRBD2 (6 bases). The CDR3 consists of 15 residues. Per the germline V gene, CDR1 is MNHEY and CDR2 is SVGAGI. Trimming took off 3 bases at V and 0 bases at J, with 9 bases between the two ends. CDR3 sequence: CASSYTSYSYNEQFF. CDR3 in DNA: TGTGCCAGCAGTTATACTAGCTACTCCTACAATGAGCAGTTCTTC.

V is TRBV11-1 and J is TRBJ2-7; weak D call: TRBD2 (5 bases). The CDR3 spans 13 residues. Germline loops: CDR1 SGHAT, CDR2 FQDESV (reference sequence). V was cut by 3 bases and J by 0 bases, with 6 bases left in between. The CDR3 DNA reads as TGTGCCAGCAGCTTTACTAGCTCCTACGAGCAGTACTTC. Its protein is CASSFTSSYEQYF.

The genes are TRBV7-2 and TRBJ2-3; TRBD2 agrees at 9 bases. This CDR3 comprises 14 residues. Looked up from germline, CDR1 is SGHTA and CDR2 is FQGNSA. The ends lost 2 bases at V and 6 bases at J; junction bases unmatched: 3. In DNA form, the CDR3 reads TGTGCCAGCAGCTTACTAGCGGGATATGATACGCAGTATTTT. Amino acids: CASSLLAGYDTQYF.

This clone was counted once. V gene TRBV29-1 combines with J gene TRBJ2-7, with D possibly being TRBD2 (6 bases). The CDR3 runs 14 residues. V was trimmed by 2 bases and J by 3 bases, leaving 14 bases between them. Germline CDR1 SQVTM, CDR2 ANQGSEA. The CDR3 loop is CSVESGELGYEQYF. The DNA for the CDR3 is TGCAGCGTTGAATCGGGGGAGTTAGGCTACGAGCAGTACTTC.

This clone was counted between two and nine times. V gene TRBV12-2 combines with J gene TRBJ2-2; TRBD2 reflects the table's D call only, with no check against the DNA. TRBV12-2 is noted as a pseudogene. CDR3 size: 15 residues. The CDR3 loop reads CASRLAGANTGELFF. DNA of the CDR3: TGTGCAAGTCGCTTAGCGGGAGCGAACACCGGGGAGCTGTTTTTT.